This TCR beta chain was retrieved from a study of T cell responses to AZD1222 COVID-19 vaccine. Sequencing was performed with immunoSEQ multiplex PCR; in TCRdb, only in-frame clones are kept and a portion is missing. Of tens of thousands of clones listed, around three quarters are singletons. Germline V CDR1 and CDR2: GTSNPN, SVGIG (reference sequence). The CDR3 totals 14 residues. The junction had 8 bases not matched to a gene; V was cut back by 5 bases and J by 2 bases. This rearrangement joins TRBV30 to TRBJ1-2; 7 nucleotides agree with TRBD1. The sequence derives from an adult in good health. Sample: peripheral blood, taken on day 0 of AZD1222 vaccination. CDR3 sequence reads: CAWGDMTGNYGYTF. CDR3 bases: TGTGCCTGGGGAGACATGACAGGGAACTATGGCTACACCTTC.